One and the same sample provided the 6 T cell receptor beta chains below, sequenced in a study of blood T cell repertoires in COVID-19 (dated by TCRdb to the early 2020s). The library relied on the immunoSEQ multiplex PCR assay. TCRdb limited this immuneACCESS table to in-frame rearrangements with V and J called. A share of clones is missing; checked studies link under half to unresolved V genes, and the rest is unexplained. The sample records about 260,000 clones, around 87% of which are singletons. The top ten clonotypes cover roughly 4% of the sample. The sample comprised peripheral blood. All receptors come from a man aged 18 to 29 with active or convalescent COVID-19.

The chain is built from TRBV18 and TRBJ2-1; the D gene is possibly TRBD1 (5 bases). The V gene's germline CDR1 is KGHSH and CDR2 LQKENI. The CDR3 is 13 amino acids. V was pared by 3 bases and J by 7 bases, with 10 bases between. In nucleotides, the CDR3 is TGTGCCAGCTCACCCGCACAGGATAATGAGCAGTTCTTC. Its protein product is CASSPAQDNEQFF. Drawing the rest from reference TRBV18 and TRBJ2-1, the complete variable domain is NAGVMQNPRHLVRRRGQEARLRCSPMKGHSHVYWYRQLPEEGLKFMVYLQKENIIDESGMPKERFSAEFPKEGPSILRIQQVVRGDSAAYFCASSPAQDNEQFFGPGTRLTVL.

This sequence joins TRBV4-1 and TRBJ2-2; 10 nucleotides align to TRBD2. The CDR3 runs to 15 residues. Germline assignment: CDR1 MGHRA and CDR2 YSYEKL. V gave up 5 bases and J gave up 4 bases; unmatched junction bases: 4. The CDR3 DNA sequence: TGCGCCAGCAGCACCCTAGCGGGAGCCACCGGGGAGCTGTTTTTT. It codes for CASSTLAGATGELFF.

The chain joins TRBV9 to TRBJ2-1; 8 nucleotides match TRBD1. The V gene's germline CDR1 is SGDLS and CDR2 YYNGEE. V lost 1 base to trimming and J lost 4 bases; unmatched junction nucleotides: 4. This CDR3 contains 15 residues. The CDR3 region has the DNA TGTGCCAGCAGCGTAACGTGGACAGGGTACAATGAGCAGTTCTTC. It translates to CASSVTWTGYNEQFF.

The V and J genes are TRBV29-1 and TRBJ2-5, with D possibly TRBD2 on 5 matching bases. This CDR3 is built from 15 residues. CDR1 is SQVTM and CDR2 is ANQGSEA in the germline V gene. Trimming left V 5 bases short and J 5 bases short, with 21 bases between. The CDR3 nucleotides read TGCAGCGTTTCTATTGGGAGCGGCCTAGGGGAGACCCAGTACTTC. Its protein product is CSVSIGSGLGETQYF.

This chain connects TRBV7-8 to TRBJ1-6; D may be TRBD1 (6 bases). Trimming stripped 0 bases from V and 8 bases from J, with 14 bases between. Germline assignment: CDR1 SGHVS and CDR2 FQNEAQ. The CDR3 sequence is 16 residues long. CDR3 protein: CASSLATGQIDSPLHF. CDR3 nucleotide sequence: TGTGCCAGCAGCTTAGCTACGGGACAAATTGATTCACCCCTCCACTTT.

V and J are TRBV5-1 and TRBJ2-1; 8 positions agree with TRBD2. The germline V gene has CDR1 SGHRS and CDR2 YFSETQ. J gave up 5 bases and V 4 bases, and 14 bases lay outside the gene matches. This CDR3 contains 17 residues. In DNA form, the CDR3 reads TGCGCCAGCAGCAAACAAGCGGGGGTAGCGAGCCACAATGAGCAGTTCTTC. Its translation is CASSKQAGVASHNEQFF.